What follows are 14 T cell receptor beta chains derived from one specimen sequenced in a study of breast tumors, draining lymph nodes, adjacent tissues (dated by TCRdb to the mid-2010s). Library creation used multiplex PCR. Sequencer: Illumina HiSeq 2000. TCRdb itself trimmed the public reads at Q25 with fastp, ran MiXCR and retained productive beta chains. Each record represents a unique CDR3 protein, reported with the most common genes and DNA among its rows. Across this sample there are fewer than 140,000 distinct CDR3 sequences, with less than 40% seen only once. Under 6% of the sample comes from the top ten. The axillary draining lymph nodes of breast cancer patients were the source of the lymph node samples. The sequencing sample was made of axillary lymph node tissue. These TCRs come from a female donor with breast cancer. Some clones in this sample may be carry-over from other donors' samples.

This clonotype appeared many times. The chain recombines TRBV20-1 with TRBJ1-5; perhaps TRBD1 as D (5 bases). The CDR3 covers 16 residues. Trimming removed 2 bases at V and 0 bases at J, with 14 bases between. Germline CDR1 is DFQATT and CDR2 is SNEGSKA (reference sequence). CDR3 coding DNA: TGCAGTGCTAGACGAGAGGGACTCGGTAGCAATCAGCCCCAGCATTTT. Translating gives CSARREGLGSNQPQHF.

This clonotype was counted many times. The genes are TRBV24-1 and TRBJ1-2; TRBD1 might be the D (6 bases). V was pared by 3 bases and J by 2 bases, with 6 bases between. Germline assignment: CDR1 KGHDR and CDR2 SFDVKD. The CDR3 contains 13 residues. CDR3 coding DNA: TGTGCCACCAGTGATACAGGGAACTATGGCTACACCTTC. This translates into CATSDTGNYGYTF.

This clonotype was found a few times. J is TRBJ2-3 and V is TRBV6-1; TRBD2 agrees at 10 bases. The CDR3 length is 18 residues. Germline V CDR1 and CDR2: MNHNS, SASEGT. Trimming cost V 7 bases and J 4 bases; bases outside gene matches: 17. Written as DNA, the CDR3 is TGTGCCAGCATCCCCCCGTTGGGGAGCGGGAGGGCCCCAGATACGCAGTATTTT. Protein product: CASIPPLGSGRAPDTQYF.

This clonotype was recorded many times. The rearrangement joins TRBV19 to TRBJ2-7; TRBD1 matches at 8 bases. V lost 5 bases, J lost 2 bases, and 8 bases stayed unmatched. CDR3 length: 15 residues. Germline CDR1 LNHDA, CDR2 SQIVND (reference sequence). CDR3 DNA sequence: TGTGCCAGTAGTTCGCCGGGACAGGCGGCCTACGAGCAGTACTTC. Amino acids: CASSSPGQAAYEQYF.

This clonotype occurred many times. The CDR3 bases are TGTGCCAGCAGCTCCAGGACAGGGCTGACCTACAATGAGCAGTTCTTC. This encodes CASSSRTGLTYNEQFF. The gene calls are TRBV5-8 and TRBJ2-1; the match to TRBD1 covers 8 bases. The CDR3 runs 16 residues. The junction had 7 bases not matched to a gene; V was cut back by 3 bases and J by 2 bases. Germline V gene data show CDR1 as SGHTS and CDR2 as YDEGEE.

V is TRBV7-3 and J is TRBJ2-6; D call uncertain. In germline, CDR1 is SGHTA, CDR2 FQGTGA. The length of the CDR3 is 14 residues. The V end was cut by 2 bases, the J end by 3 bases, with 5 bases between. CDR3 protein: CASSLSGGANVLTF. CDR3 sequence (DNA): TGTGCCAGCAGCTTATCAGGTGGGGCCAACGTCCTGACTTTC.

CDR3 in DNA: TGTGCCAGCAGCTCCAGGACAGAGGCCAGTCTAGATACGCAGTATTTT. This sequence encodes CASSSRTEASLDTQYF. The genes are TRBV11-3 and TRBJ2-3; D perhaps matches TRBD1 (6 bases). V was shortened by 4 bases and J by 5 bases, with 19 bases between the two germline ends. The CDR3 is made up of 16 amino acids. Looked up from germline, CDR1 is SGHNT and CDR2 is YENEEA.

This clonotype was picked up many times. The chain joins TRBV11-2 to TRBJ1-3; 8 nucleotides line up with TRBD1. Germline trimming cut 5 bases from V and 4 bases from J; bases unmatched to any gene: 7. The germline V gene has CDR1 SGHAT and CDR2 FQNNGV. The CDR3 sequence is 15 residues long. For the CDR3, the DNA is TGTGCCAGCAGCACCCAAGGACAGGGAGGAAACACCATATATTTT. Translating gives CASSTQGQGGNTIYF.

This clonotype was picked up many times. This rearrangement joins TRBV2 to TRBJ1-1, with a tentative D call TRBD1 (5 bases). The CDR3 is 15 amino acids. With 1 base removed from V and 0 bases from J, the gap between germline ends came to 9 bases. CDR1 and CDR2 from the germline V gene are SNHLY and FYNNEI. As DNA, the CDR3 is TGTGCCAGCAGTGAAGAGGGACCCATGAACACTGAAGCTTTCTTT. It codes for CASSEEGPMNTEAFF.

This clonotype was counted at least ten times. This chain links TRBV7-9 with TRBJ1-6; D gene ambiguous. Trimming took off 4 bases at V and 5 bases at J, with 9 bases between the two ends. Per germline, CDR1 SEHNR and CDR2 FQNEAQ (reference sequence). The CDR3 runs to 14 residues. CDR3 sequence: CASSYIGDNSPLHF. CDR3 bases: TGTGCCAGCAGCTATATCGGTGATAATTCACCCCTCCACTTT.

The chain employs TRBV20-1 and TRBJ2-2, with D perhaps TRBD1 (6 bases). Germline loops: CDR1 DFQATT, CDR2 SNEGSKA (reference sequence). The germline V and J ends were trimmed by 6 bases and 1 base, with 12 bases remaining between them. This CDR3 region has 14 residues. The DNA of the CDR3 is TGCAGTGCCAGACAGGCCGTGAACACCGGGGAGCTGTTTTTT. Protein sequence: CSARQAVNTGELFF.

The chain uses TRBV7-6 and TRBJ2-5; 9 bases align to TRBD1. Germline CDR1 is SGHVS and CDR2 is FNYEAQ. The CDR3 is made up of 13 amino acids. The V gene end was trimmed by 2 bases and the J gene end by 10 bases; junction bases not matched to a gene: 5. The CDR3: CASSLHRGRNQYF. The CDR3 DNA follows: TGTGCCAGCAGCTTACACAGGGGGCGCAACCAGTACTTC.

The chain joins TRBV7-8 to TRBJ1-4, with D unclear. V was pared by 2 bases and J by 8 bases, with 9 bases between. The CDR3 is made up of 13 amino acids. Germline V lookup: CDR1 SGHVS, CDR2 FQNEAQ. The CDR3 bases are TGTGCCAGCAGCTTATGGGCTGACGAAAAACTGTTTTTT. Amino acid sequence: CASSLWADEKLFF.

V gene TRBV25-1 combines with J gene TRBJ2-3; the D gene is possibly TRBD1 (5 bases). CDR3 length: 13 residues. The V end lost 4 bases, the J end lost 6 bases, and 11 bases lay between the germline ends. The germline V gene has CDR1 MGHDK and CDR2 SYGVNS. As DNA, the CDR3 is TGTGCCAGCAGTGTTCCAGGGTTCGATACGCAGTATTTT. Protein sequence: CASSVPGFDTQYF.